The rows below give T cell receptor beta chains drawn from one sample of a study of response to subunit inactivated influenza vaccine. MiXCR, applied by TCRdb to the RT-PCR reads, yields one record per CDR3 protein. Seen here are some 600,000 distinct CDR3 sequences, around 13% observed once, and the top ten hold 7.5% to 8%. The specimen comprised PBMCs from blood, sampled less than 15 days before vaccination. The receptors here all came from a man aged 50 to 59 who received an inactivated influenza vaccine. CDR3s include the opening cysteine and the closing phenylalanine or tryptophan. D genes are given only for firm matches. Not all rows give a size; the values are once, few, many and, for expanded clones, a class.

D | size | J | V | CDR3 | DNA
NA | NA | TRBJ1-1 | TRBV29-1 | CGLVQLNTEAFF | TGCGGACTAGTACAACTGAACACTGAAGCTTTCTTT
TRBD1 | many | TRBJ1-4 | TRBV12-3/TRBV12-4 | CASSGTVATNEKLFF | TGTGCCAGCAGTGGGACAGTCGCAACTAATGAAAAACTGTTTTTT
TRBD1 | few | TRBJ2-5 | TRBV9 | CASSVGGGGETQYF | TGTGCCAGCAGCGTAGGAGGGGGCGGAGAGACCCAGTACTTC
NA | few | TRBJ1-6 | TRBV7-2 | CASSLGEQGRSPLHF | TGTGCCAGCAGCTTAGGCGAACAGGGAAGGTCACCCCTCCACTTT
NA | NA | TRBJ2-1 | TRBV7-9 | CASSLVTGVNEQFF | TGTGCCAGCAGCTTAGTAACTGGCGTAAATGAGCAGTTCTTC
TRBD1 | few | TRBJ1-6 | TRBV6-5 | CASSYSGQGDSPLHF | TGTGCCAGCAGTTACTCGGGACAGGGAGATTCACCCCTCCACTTT
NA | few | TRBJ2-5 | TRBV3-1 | CASSQVLGGGDSVLTQYF | TGTGCCAGCAGCCAAGTTTTGGGAGGTGGGGACTCGGTCTTGACCCAGTACTTC
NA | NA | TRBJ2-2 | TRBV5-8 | CASSLTTATGELFF | TGTGCCAGCAGCTTGACGACAGCGACCGGGGAGCTGTTTTTT
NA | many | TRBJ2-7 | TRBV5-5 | CASSLGGYSYEQYF | TGTGCCAGCAGCTTGGGCGGCTACTCCTACGAGCAGTACTTC
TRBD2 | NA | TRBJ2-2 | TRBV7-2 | CASSLALAGYTGELFF | TGTGCCAGCAGCTTAGCACTAGCGGGCTACACCGGGGAGCTGTTTTTT
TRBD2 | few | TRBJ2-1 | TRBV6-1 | CASKGIGGGSSYNEQFF | TGTGCCAGCAAGGGGATCGGCGGGGGAAGCTCCTACAATGAGCAGTTCTTC
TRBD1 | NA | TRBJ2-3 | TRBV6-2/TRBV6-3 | CASRRTGQKDTQYF | TGTGCCAGCAGAAGGACAGGGCAGAAAGATACGCAGTATTTT
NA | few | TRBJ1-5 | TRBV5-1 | CASRTLRWRASNQPQHF | TGCGCCAGCAGAACCCTACGATGGAGAGCTAGCAATCAGCCCCAGCATTTT
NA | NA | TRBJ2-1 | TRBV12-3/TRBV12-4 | CASSLGGTLSYNEQFF | TGTGCCAGCAGTTTAGGAGGGACACTTTCCTACAATGAGCAGTTCTTC
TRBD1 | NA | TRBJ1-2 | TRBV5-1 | CASSLAGTGGTANYGYTF | TGCGCCAGCAGCTTGGCCGGGACAGGGGGCACGGCTAACTATGGCTACACCTTC
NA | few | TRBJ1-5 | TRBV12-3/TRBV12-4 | CASSLVRGNQPQHF | TGTGCCAGCAGTTTAGTCCGGGGCAATCAGCCCCAGCATTTT
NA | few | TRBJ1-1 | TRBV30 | CAWSAPGTEAFF | TGTGCCTGGAGTGCCCCCGGCACTGAAGCTTTCTTT
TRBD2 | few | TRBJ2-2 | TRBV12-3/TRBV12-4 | CASRISGGAGELFF | TGTGCCAGCAGAATAAGCGGGGGGGCCGGGGAGCTGTTTTTT
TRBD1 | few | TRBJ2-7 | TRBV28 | CASRIYGTASHEQYF | TGTGCCAGCAGAATTTACGGGACAGCGTCACACGAGCAGTACTTC
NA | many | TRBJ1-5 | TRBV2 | CASSGDSLFSQPQHF | TGTGCCAGCAGTGGAGACAGCTTGTTCAGCCAGCCCCAGCATTTT
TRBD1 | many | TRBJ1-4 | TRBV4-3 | CASSQDRGTGNEKLFF | TGCGCCAGCAGCCAAGATCGGGGGACAGGGAATGAAAAACTGTTTTTT
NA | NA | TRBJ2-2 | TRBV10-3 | CAIIGLSGELFF | TGTGCCATCATCGGACTTTCCGGGGAGCTGTTTTTT
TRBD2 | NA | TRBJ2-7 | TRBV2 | CASRGLAPEQYF | TGTGCCAGCCGGGGACTAGCACCCGAGCAGTACTTC
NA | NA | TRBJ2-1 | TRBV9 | CASSLGGLRNEQFF | TGTGCCAGCAGCCTAGGGGGGCTAAGGAATGAGCAGTTCTTC
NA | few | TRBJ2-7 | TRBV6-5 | CASSYSLGWANEQYF | TGTGCCAGCAGTTACTCGCTAGGGTGGGCGAACGAGCAGTACTTC
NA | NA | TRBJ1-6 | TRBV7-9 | CASSLGGASYNSPLHF | TGTGCCAGCAGCTTAGGGGGGGCCTCCTATAATTCACCCCTCCACTTT
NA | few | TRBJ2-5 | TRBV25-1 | CASAWETQYF | TGTGCCAGCGCCTGGGAGACCCAGTACTTC
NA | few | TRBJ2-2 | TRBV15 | CATSRDLLGELFF | TGTGCCACCAGCAGAGATCTCCTCGGGGAGCTGTTTTTT
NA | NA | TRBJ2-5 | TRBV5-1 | CASSLPGKATQYF | TGCGCCAGCAGCTTGCCCGGGAAGGCGACCCAGTACTTC
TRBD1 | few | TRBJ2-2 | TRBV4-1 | CASSYSDRGDTGELFF | TGCGCCAGCAGCTATTCCGACAGGGGTGACACCGGGGAGCTGTTTTTT
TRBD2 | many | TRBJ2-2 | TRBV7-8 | CASSLATSGATGELFF | TGTGCCAGCAGCTTAGCGACTAGCGGGGCCACCGGGGAGCTGTTTTTT
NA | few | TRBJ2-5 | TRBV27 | CASSLSGWGANNQETQYF | TGTGCCAGCAGTTTATCGGGTTGGGGGGCCAACAACCAAGAGACCCAGTACTTC
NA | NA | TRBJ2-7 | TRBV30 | CAWGDYEQYF | TGTGCCTGGGGAGACTACGAGCAGTACTTC
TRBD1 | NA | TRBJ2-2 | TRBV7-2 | CAGSYGTGGTGELFF | TGTGCCGGCAGCTATGGGACAGGGGGAACCGGGGAGCTGTTTTTT
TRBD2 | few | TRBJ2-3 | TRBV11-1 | CASRRWMRSAGGTDTQYF | TGTGCCAGCAGACGCTGGATGCGGAGTGCGGGAGGCACAGATACGCAGTATTTT
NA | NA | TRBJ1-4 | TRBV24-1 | CATQRGGAEKLFF | TGTGCCACCCAGAGGGGCGGCGCTGAAAAACTGTTTTTT
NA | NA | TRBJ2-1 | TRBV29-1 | CSVQGESESYNEQFF | TGCAGCGTTCAAGGGGAATCGGAGTCCTACAATGAGCAGTTCTTC
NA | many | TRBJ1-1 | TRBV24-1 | CATSEGGRNTEAFF | TGTGCCACCAGTGAGGGGGGTAGGAACACTGAAGCTTTCTTT
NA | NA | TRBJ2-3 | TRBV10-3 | CAISASESTDTQYF | TGTGCCATCAGTGCTAGCGAGAGCACAGATACGCAGTATTTT
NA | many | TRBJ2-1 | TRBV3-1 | CASSQAGRVNEQFF | TGTGCCAGCAGCCAAGCCGGCCGGGTCAATGAGCAGTTCTTC
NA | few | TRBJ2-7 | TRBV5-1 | CASSLAQNRASFTYEQYF | TGCGCCAGCAGCTTGGCCCAGAACCGGGCCTCTTTTACGTACGAGCAGTACTTC
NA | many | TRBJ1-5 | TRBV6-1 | CASSPGYDTGQPQHF | TGTGCCAGCAGCCCGGGATACGATACAGGTCAGCCCCAGCATTTT
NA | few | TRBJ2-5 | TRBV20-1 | CSARGLGEETQYF | TGCAGTGCTAGAGGACTAGGTGAAGAGACCCAGTACTTC
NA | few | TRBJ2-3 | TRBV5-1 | CASSFGVGSDTQYF | TGCGCCAGCAGCTTTGGGGTAGGGTCAGATACGCAGTATTTT
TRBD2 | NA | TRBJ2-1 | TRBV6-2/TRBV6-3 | CASSYSGLAVTPYNEQFF | TGTGCCAGCAGTTACTCAGGCCTAGCGGTTACGCCGTACAATGAGCAGTTCTTC
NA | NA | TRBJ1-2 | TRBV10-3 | CAISYSDANYGYTF | TGTGCCATCAGCTACAGCGACGCTAACTATGGCTACACCTTC
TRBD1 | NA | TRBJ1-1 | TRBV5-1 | CASSLGQGRVEAFF | TGCGCCAGCAGCTTAGGACAGGGAAGGGTTGAAGCTTTCTTT
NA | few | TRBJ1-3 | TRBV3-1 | CASSHLLGSGNTIYF | TGTGCCAGCAGCCACCTCCTGGGATCTGGAAACACCATATATTTT
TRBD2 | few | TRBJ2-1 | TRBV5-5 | CASIWSSGFSSYNEQFF | TGTGCCAGCATCTGGAGTAGCGGGTTCTCCTCCTACAATGAGCAGTTCTTC
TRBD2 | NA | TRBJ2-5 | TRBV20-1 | CSARDHLAGVLETQYF | TGCAGTGCTAGAGACCATCTAGCGGGAGTGCTAGAGACCCAGTACTTC
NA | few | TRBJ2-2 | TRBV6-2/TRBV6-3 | CASSWTAIITNTGELFF | TGTGCCAGCAGCTGGACAGCAATAATAACGAACACCGGGGAGCTGTTTTTT
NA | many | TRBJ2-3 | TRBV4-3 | CASSQDSGDTQYF | TGCGCCAGCAGCCAAGACTCGGGGGATACGCAGTATTTT
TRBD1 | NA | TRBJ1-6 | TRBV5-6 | CASSYAGTGGSPLHF | TGTGCCAGCAGCTACGCCGGGACAGGGGGTTCACCCCTCCACTTT
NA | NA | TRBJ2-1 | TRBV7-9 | CASSPLGFYGEQFF | TGTGCCAGCAGCCCTCTAGGATTCTACGGTGAGCAGTTCTTC